This entry is about one T cell receptor beta chain. Its target is not known. Repertoires were generated with immunoSEQ multiplex PCR, while TCRdb's copy carries only in-frame clones and drops some. The table lists fewer than 50,000 clones, roughly nine tenths of them singletons. The data are from a study of OX40 agonist ivuxolimab in advanced cancers. About the research overall: All patients had ivuxolimab intravenously every 2 weeks at 0.01 to 10 mg/kg. Partial responses were seen in three patients, one with hepatocellular carcinoma and two with cutaneous melanoma. The study's findings and limits: Specificity for antigen went undetermined in the expanded peripheral T cells. Relative to CD4+ cells, CD8+ T cells on average had more expanded clones.

Sequenced material: CD4+ or CD8+ T cells sorted from blood, taken in a trial of the OX40 agonist ivuxolimab. The sequence derives from an adult with an advanced solid tumor such as melanoma, head and neck, liver or kidney cancer.

The CDR3 spells CASSVGGSYTEAFF. The CDR3 coding sequence is TGTGCCAGCAGCGTAGGGGGTAGCTACACTGAAGCTTTCTTT. J is TRBJ1-1 and V is TRBV9; D not resolved. This CDR3 comprises 14 residues. Deletions cut 0 bases from V and 3 bases from J, with 9 bases between. Germline values: CDR1 SGDLS, CDR2 YYNGEE.